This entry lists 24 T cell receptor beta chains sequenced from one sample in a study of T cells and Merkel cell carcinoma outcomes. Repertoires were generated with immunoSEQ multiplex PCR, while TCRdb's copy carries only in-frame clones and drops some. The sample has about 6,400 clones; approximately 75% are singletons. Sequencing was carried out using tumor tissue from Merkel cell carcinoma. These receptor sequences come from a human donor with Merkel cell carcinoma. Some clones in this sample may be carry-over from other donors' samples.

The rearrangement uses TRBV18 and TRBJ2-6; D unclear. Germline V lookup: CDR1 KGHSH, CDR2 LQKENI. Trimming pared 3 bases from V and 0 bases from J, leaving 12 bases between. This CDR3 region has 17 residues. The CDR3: CASSPAGPNSGANVLTF. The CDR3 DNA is TGTGCCAGCTCACCCGCCGGACCTAACTCTGGGGCCAACGTCCTGACTTTC.

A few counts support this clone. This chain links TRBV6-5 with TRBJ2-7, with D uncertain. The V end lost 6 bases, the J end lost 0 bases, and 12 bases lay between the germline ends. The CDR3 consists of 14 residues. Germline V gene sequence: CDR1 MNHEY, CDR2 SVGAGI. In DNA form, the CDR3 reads TGTGCCAGCAGGCCTTACAGTATCTCCTACGAGCAGTACTTC. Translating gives CASRPYSISYEQYF.

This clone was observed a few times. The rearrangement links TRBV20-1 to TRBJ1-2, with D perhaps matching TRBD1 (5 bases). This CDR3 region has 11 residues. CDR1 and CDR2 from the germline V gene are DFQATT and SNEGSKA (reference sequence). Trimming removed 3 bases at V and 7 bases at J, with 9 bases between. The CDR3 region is CSARVGTGYTF. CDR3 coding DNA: TGCAGTGCTAGGGTGGGGACTGGCTACACCTTC.

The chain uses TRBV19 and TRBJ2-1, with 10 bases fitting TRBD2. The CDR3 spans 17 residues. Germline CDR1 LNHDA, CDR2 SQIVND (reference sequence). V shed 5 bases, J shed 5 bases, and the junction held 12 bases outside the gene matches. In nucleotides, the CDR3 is TGTGCCAGTAGTCCAAGGATTAGCGGGAGGCCCCACAATGAGCAGTTCTTC. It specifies CASSPRISGRPHNEQFF.

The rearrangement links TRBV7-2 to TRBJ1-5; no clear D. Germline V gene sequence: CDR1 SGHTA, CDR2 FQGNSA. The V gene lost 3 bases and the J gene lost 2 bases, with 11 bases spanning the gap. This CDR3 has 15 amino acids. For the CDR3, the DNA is TGTGCCAGCAGCTTCCAACCGGGCGGCAATCAGCCCCAGCATTTT. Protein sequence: CASSFQPGGNQPQHF.

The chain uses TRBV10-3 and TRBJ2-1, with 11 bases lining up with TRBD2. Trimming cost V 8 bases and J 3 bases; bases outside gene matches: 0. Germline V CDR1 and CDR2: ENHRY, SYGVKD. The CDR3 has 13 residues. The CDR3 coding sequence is TGTGCCATCGGGACTAGCGGCTACAATGAGCAGTTCTTC. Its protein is CAIGTSGYNEQFF.

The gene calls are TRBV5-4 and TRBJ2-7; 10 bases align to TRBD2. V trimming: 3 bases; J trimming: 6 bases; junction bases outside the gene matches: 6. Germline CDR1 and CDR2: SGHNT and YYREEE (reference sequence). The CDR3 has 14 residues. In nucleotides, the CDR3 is TGTGCCAGCAGCTCCCTAGCGGGAGAAGTCGAGCAGTACTTC. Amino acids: CASSSLAGEVEQYF.

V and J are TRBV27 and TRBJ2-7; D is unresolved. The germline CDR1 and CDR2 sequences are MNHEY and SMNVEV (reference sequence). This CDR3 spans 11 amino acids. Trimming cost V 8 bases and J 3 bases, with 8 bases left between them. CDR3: CASGEYYEQYF. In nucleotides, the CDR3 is TGTGCCAGCGGCGAGTACTACGAGCAGTACTTC.

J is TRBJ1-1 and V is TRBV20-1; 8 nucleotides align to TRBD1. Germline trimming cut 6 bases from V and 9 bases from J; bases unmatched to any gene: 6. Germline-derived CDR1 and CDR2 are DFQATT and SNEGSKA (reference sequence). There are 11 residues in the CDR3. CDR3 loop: CSALDRGQAFF. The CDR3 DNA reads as TGCAGTGCCCTCGACAGGGGACAAGCTTTCTTT.

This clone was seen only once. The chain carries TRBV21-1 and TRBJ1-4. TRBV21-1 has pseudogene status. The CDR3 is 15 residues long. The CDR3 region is CASSKMGISNEKLFF. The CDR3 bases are TGTGCCAGCAGCAAAATGGGGATTTCTAATGAAAAACTGTTTTTT.

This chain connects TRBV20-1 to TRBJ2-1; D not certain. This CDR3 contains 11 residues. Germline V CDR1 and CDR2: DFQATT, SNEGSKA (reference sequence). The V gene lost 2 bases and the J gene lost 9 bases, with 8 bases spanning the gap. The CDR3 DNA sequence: TGCAGTGCTAGAAACTGGGGTGAGCAGTTCTTC. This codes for CSARNWGEQFF.

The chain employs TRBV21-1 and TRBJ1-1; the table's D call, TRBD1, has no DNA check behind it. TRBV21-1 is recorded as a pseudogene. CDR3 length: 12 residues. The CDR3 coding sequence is TGTGCCAGCAGCGCCCTACAGGCTGAAGCTTTCTTT. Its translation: CASSALQAEAFF.

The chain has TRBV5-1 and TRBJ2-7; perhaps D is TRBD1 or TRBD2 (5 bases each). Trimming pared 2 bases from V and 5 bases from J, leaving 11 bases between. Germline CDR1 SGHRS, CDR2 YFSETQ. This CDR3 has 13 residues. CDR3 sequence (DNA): TGCGCCAGCAGCTTTTGGGGGTCCCACGAGCAGTACTTC. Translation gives CASSFWGSHEQYF.

The CDR3 here is CASNPPLGQAVGEQYF. CDR3 bases: TGTGCCAGCAATCCCCCACTGGGGCAGGCGGTCGGTGAGCAGTACTTC. The chain links TRBV28 to TRBJ2-7; D might be TRBD1 (5 bases). CDR1 is MDHEN, CDR2 SYDVKM, per germline. The V end lost 7 bases, the J end lost 7 bases, and 26 bases lay between the germline ends. The CDR3 loop spans 16 amino acids.

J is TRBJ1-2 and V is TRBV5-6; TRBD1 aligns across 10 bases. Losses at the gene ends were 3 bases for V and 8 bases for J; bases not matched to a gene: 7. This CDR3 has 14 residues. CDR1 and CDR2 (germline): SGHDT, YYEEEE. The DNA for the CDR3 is TGTGCCAGCAGCTGGGGACAGGGGCCAAACGGCTACACCTTC. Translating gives CASSWGQGPNGYTF.

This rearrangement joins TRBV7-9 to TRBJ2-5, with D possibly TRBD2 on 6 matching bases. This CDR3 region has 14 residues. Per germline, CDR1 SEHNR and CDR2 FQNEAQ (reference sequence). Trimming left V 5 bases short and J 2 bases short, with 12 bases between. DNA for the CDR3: TGTGCCAGCAGCCGTAGCGGAGGGCAAGAGACCCAGTACTTC. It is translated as CASSRSGGQETQYF. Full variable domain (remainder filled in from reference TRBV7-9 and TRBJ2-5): DTGVSQNPRHKITKRGQNVTFRCDPISEHNRLYWYRQTLGQGPEFLTYFQNEAQLEKSRLLSDRFSAERPKGSFSTLEIQRTEQGDSAMYLCASSRSGGQETQYFGPGTRLLVL.

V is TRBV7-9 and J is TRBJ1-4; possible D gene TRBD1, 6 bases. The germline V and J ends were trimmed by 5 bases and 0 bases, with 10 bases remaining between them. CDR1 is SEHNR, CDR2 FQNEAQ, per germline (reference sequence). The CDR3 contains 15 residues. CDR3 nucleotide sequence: TGTGCCAGCAGCCCGGGACACTCAACTAATGAAAAACTGTTTTTT. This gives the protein CASSPGHSTNEKLFF.

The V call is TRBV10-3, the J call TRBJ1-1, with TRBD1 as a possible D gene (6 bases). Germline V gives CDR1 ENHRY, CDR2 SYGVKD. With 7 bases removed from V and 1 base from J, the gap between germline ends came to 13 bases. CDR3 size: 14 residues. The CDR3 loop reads CAITKQGGNTEAFF. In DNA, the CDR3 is TGTGCCATCACTAAACAGGGCGGGAACACTGAAGCTTTCTTT.

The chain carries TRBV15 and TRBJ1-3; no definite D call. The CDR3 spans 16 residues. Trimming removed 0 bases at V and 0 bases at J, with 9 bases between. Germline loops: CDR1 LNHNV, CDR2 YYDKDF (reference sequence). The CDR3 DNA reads TGTGCCACCAGCAGAGACCGAGGCCTCTCTGGAAACACCATATATTTT. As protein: CATSRDRGLSGNTIYF. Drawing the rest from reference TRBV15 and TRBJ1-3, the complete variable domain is DAMVIQNPRYQVTQFGKPVTLSCSQTLNHNVMYWYQQKSSQAPKLLFHYYDKDFNNEADTPDNFQSRRPNTSFCFLDIRSPGLGDTAMYLCATSRDRGLSGNTIYFGEGSWLTVV.

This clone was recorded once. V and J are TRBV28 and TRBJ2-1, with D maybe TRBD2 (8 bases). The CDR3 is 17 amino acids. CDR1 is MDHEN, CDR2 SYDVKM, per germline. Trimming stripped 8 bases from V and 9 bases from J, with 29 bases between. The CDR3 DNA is TGTGCCAGCGAAGGACAGGTTGCGGGAGGAGGATGGGGTGAGCAGTTCTTC. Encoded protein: CASEGQVAGGGWGEQFF.

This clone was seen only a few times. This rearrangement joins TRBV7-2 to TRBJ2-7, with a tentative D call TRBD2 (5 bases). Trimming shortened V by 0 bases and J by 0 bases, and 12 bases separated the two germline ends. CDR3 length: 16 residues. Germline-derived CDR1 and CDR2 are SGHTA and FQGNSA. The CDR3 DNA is TGTGCCAGCAGCTTAGCGTGGAGGATGAGCTCCTACGAGCAGTACTTC. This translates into CASSLAWRMSSYEQYF.

This chain's CDR3 is CASSSTGSYGYTF. The CDR3, as DNA: TGTGCCAGCAGCTCGACAGGCAGCTATGGCTACACCTTC. J is TRBJ1-2 and V is TRBV7-9, with D maybe TRBD1 (6 bases). CDR1 is SEHNR and CDR2 is FQNEAQ in the germline V gene (reference sequence). Deletions cut 4 bases from V and 4 bases from J, with 10 bases between. This CDR3 is built from 13 residues.

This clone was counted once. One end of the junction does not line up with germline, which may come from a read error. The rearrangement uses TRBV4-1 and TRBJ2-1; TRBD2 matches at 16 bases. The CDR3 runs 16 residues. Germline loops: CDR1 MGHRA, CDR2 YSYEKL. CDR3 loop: CASSQETGLAGGPGLF. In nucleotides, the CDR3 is TGCGCCAGCAGCCAAGAGACGGGACTAGCGGGAGGGCCTGGGCTCTTC.

This CDR3 reads CASSGQGERQYF. The DNA for the CDR3 is TGTGCCAGTAGCGGACAGGGGGAAAGGCAGTACTTC. The rearrangement uses TRBV19 and TRBJ2-7, with 10 bases fitting TRBD1. This CDR3 has 12 amino acids. Germline CDR1 and CDR2: LNHDA and SQIVND (reference sequence). Trimming cost V 6 bases and J 9 bases; bases outside gene matches: 5.